Presented here are 2 T cell receptor beta chains from one specimen sequenced in a study of technical replicates of blood from several donors. Some clones are missing from TCRdb's copy, which holds only in-frame ones; the method was immunoSEQ multiplex PCR. The sample carries tens of thousands of clones, roughly 90% recorded once. Sequencing used T cells isolated from PBMCs. All receptors come from a human donor in good health.

V and J are TRBV7-8 and TRBJ2-2, with TRBD1 matching over 9 bases. V shed 5 bases and J 6 bases; nucleotides not matched to a gene: 4. Germline V gene data show CDR1 as SGHVS and CDR2 as FQNEAQ. This CDR3 has 14 residues. CDR3 nucleotide sequence: TGTGCCAGCAGCACTACAGGGGGCCCCGGGGAGCTGTTTTTT. It yields the protein CASSTTGGPGELFF.

This clone was observed once. The chain combines TRBV4-1 with TRBJ2-1; 14 bases map to TRBD2. This CDR3 has 17 residues. CDR1 and CDR2 (germline): MGHRA, YSYEKL. V was clipped by 1 base and J by 7 bases; unmatched bases: 6. The CDR3 sequence: CASSQGGLAGVGNEQFF. In nucleotides, the CDR3 is TGCGCCAGCAGCCAAGGGGGACTAGCGGGAGTAGGGAATGAGCAGTTCTTC.